Described below is a single T cell receptor beta chain sequence and its context. This sample stems from a study of blood T cell repertoires in COVID-19. The wider study: Nucleic acid was either cDNA or gDNA, and it came from T cells, B-cell-depleted T cells, or PBMCs.

This CDR3 is built from 14 residues. The germline V gene has CDR1 SNHLY and CDR2 FYNNEI. V was clipped by 7 bases and J by 2 bases, with 12 bases between them. Enrolled through a virtual design, the participants were between 18 and 89 years of age and came from approximately 25 US areas. Exposed volunteers were people who met a COVID-19 case within 2 weeks before study entry. Produced via immunoSEQ multiplex PCR; TCRdb's table is partial and in-frame only. The table records around 340,000 clones, roughly 90% of them present only once. This chain joins TRBV2 and TRBJ1-5; perhaps TRBD1 as D (5 bases). The source of this sequence is a young woman who had been exposed to COVID-19. Sequenced: PBMCs or T cells enriched from blood (not recorded which). CDR3 protein: CASKADIGNQPQHF. CDR3 nucleotides: TGTGCCAGCAAGGCGGACATCGGCAATCAGCCCCAGCATTTT.